Only a few counts were recorded for the clone carrying this TCR beta chain. Its antigen is still unknown. Each cDNA molecule carried a unique molecular identifier. Using its own MiXCR run on the 5' RACE reads, TCRdb lists one record per CDR3 protein. This sample has about 60,000 distinct CDR3 sequences, with 8% to 9% found just once. The data were taken from a study of early T cells in non-severe SARS-CoV-2 infection. Study-wide background: With bulk RNA from unsorted whole blood as input, sequencing yielded unpaired chains.

Regarding the study as a whole: VDJdb matching, biased toward anti-spike CD8 responses, missed private and CD4 specificities.

CDR1 MDHEN and CDR2 SYDVKM come from the germline V gene. The V end lost 2 bases, the J end lost 6 bases, and 12 bases lay between the germline ends. This CDR3 is 14 amino acids long. The source of this sequence is an adult who was a healthcare worker with PCR-confirmed SARS-CoV-2 infection or an uninfected control (not recorded which). Sequences were obtained from whole blood. The chain joins TRBV28 to TRBJ2-3; TRBD1 or TRBD2 may be the D gene (5 bases each). The CDR3 region is CASSLRRGQDTQYF. Written as DNA, the CDR3 is TGTGCCAGCAGTTTACGACGGGGCCAGGATACGCAGTATTTT.